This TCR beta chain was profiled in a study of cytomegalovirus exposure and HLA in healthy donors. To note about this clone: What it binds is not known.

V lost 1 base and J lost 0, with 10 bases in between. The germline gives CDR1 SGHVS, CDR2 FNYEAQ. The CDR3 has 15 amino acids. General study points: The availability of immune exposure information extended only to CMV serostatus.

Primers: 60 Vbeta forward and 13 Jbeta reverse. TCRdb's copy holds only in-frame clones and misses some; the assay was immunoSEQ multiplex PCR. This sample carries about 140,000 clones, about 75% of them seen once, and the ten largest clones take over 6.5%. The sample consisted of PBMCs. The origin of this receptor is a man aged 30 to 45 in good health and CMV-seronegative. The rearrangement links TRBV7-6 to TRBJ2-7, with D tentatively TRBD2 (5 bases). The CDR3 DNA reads TGTGCCAGCAGCTTAGTTATGGGGAGCTCCTACGAGCAGTACTTC. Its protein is CASSLVMGSSYEQYF.